This is a list of T cell receptor beta chains from one sample in a study of regulatory T cells in long-lasting Graves disease. TCRdb fed the multiplex PCR reads into MiXCR, producing one record per CDR3 protein. Of about 460,000 distinct CDR3 sequences listed, 14% are singletons. These data were likewise used in another study, on T cells in Graves' hyperthyroidism and ophthalmopathy.

Material: peripheral blood mononuclear cells (PBMCs), obtained at new diagnosis, from a patient treated with antithyroid drugs. The receptors originated from a woman aged 45-60 years with Graves disease. CDR3s include the opening cysteine and the closing phenylalanine or tryptophan. The D gene is left open where the match is weak. A row's size may be missing; if present it is once, few, many or a size class.

size,V,D,J,CDR3,DNA
many,TRBV20-1,.,TRBJ2-1,CRAQGENEQFF,TGCAGAGCACAAGGTGAGAATGAGCAGTTCTTC
many,TRBV28,.,TRBJ2-3,CATQQVSTDTQYF,TGTGCCACCCAACAAGTGAGCACAGATACGCAGTATTTT
many,TRBV5-1,.,TRBJ2-3,CASSSGWSTEGTDTQYF,TGCGCCAGCAGCTCGGGTTGGAGCACAGAAGGCACAGATACGCAGTATTTT
few,TRBV29-1,.,TRBJ1-1,CSVEGVSGGGTEAFF,TGCAGCGTTGAAGGGGTGTCGGGGGGGGGCACTGAAGCTTTCTTT
many,TRBV12-3/TRBV12-4,.,TRBJ1-1,CASSPIPALGTEAFF,TGTGCCAGCAGTCCTATCCCGGCTTTGGGCACTGAAGCTTTCTTT
many,TRBV28,.,TRBJ2-4,CASSLLGQNKNIQYF,TGTGCCAGCAGTTTATTGGGGCAGAACAAAAACATTCAGTACTTC
many,TRBV27,.,TRBJ1-4,CASSLLGNNEKLFF,TGTGCCAGCAGTTTATTAGGGAATAATGAAAAACTGTTTTTT
few,TRBV10-3,TRBD1,TRBJ1-5,CATTGGIDQPQHF,TGTGCCACTACAGGGGGGATAGATCAGCCCCAGCATTTT
many,TRBV28,.,TRBJ2-3,CASSPPGTARRVDTQYF,TGTGCCAGCAGCCCTCCCGGAACAGCCCGTCGGGTAGATACGCAGTATTTT
many,TRBV6-5,TRBD2,TRBJ2-7,CASSYGGLAIEQYF,TGTGCCAGCAGTTACGGGGGACTAGCGATCGAGCAGTACTTC
.,TRBV5-1,TRBD1,TRBJ2-2,CASSFLGTGEGELFF,TGCGCCAGCAGCTTTCTCGGGACAGGGGAAGGGGAGCTGTTTTTT
many,TRBV28,TRBD1,TRBJ1-4,CASTVWGQGFEKLFF,TGTGCCAGCACCGTTTGGGGACAGGGGTTTGAAAAACTGTTTTTT
few,TRBV4-1,TRBD1,TRBJ2-2,CASSRPGQGFTGELFF,TGCGCCAGCAGCCGCCCCGGACAGGGGTTCACCGGGGAGCTGTTTTTT
many,TRBV30,.,TRBJ1-2,CAWRLSEVDTF,TGTGCCTGGAGACTAAGTGAGGTGGACACCTTC
many,TRBV6-1,.,TRBJ2-1,CASRTGAHPLYNEQFF,TGTGCCAGCCGAACGGGAGCCCACCCCCTATACAATGAGCAGTTCTTC
.,TRBV4-1,TRBD1,TRBJ1-6,CASSHYRDRLSPLHF,TGCGCCAGCAGCCACTACCGGGACAGGCTTTCACCCCTCCACTTT
.,TRBV20-1,TRBD1,TRBJ2-1,CSARRPGTGGYEQFF,TGCAGTGCTAGAAGACCCGGGACAGGGGGCTATGAGCAGTTCTTC
many,TRBV11-2,.,TRBJ2-1,CASSLRFGFLSYNEQFF,TGTGCCAGCAGCTTAAGGTTCGGGTTCCTCTCCTACAATGAGCAGTTCTTC